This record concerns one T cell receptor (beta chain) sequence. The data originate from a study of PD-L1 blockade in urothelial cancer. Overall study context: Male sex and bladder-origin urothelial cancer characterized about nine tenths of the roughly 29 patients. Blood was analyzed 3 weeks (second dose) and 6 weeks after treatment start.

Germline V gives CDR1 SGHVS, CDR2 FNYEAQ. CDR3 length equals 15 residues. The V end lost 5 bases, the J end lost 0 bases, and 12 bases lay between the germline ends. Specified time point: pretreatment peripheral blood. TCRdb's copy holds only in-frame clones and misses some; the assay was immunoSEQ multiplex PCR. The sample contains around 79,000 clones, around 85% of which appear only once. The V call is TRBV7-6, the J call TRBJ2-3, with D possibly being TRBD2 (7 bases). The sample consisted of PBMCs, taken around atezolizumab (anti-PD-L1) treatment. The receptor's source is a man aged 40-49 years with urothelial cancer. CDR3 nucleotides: TGTGCCAGCAGCCCGCGGGGGCGGAGCACAGATACGCAGTATTTT. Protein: CASSPRGRSTDTQYF.